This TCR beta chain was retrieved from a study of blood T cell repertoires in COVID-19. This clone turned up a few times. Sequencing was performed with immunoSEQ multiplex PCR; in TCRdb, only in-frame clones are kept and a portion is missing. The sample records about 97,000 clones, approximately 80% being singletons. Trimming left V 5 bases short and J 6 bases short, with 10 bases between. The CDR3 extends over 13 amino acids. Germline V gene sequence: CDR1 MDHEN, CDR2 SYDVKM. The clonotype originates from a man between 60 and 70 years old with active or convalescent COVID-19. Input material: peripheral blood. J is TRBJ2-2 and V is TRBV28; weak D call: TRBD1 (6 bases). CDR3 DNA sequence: TGTGCCAGCAGTCTACGACAGGCCGGGGAGCTGTTTTTT. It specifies CASSLRQAGELFF.